The rows below give T cell receptor beta chains drawn from one sample of a study of naive and memory T cell subsets. MiXCR, applied by TCRdb to the UMI-ligation and nested PCR reads, yields one record per CDR3 protein. This sample has tens of thousands of distinct CDR3 sequences, with about 12% found just once. The sequencing sample was made of central memory CD4+ T cells from blood. Receptors originate from a human donor in good health. Each CDR3 is given with its conserved first and last residue. A D gene is named only where the DNA matches it firmly. Expanded clones get a size class; other rows say once, few or many, or leave the size out.

many,TRBJ1-6,NA,TRBV4-1,CASRSIGSAYNSPLHF,TGCGCCAGCAGGTCGATTGGGTCCGCCTATAATTCACCCCTCCACTTT
many,TRBJ2-7,TRBD2,TRBV6-1,CASSSAGGISEQYF,TGTGCCAGCAGCTCAGCGGGAGGGATTAGCGAGCAGTACTTC
few,TRBJ2-7,NA,TRBV9,CASSVSPKTAVYEQYF,TGTGCCAGCAGCGTAAGCCCGAAGACAGCCGTTTACGAGCAGTACTTC
NA,TRBJ2-1,TRBD2,TRBV2,CASSPIPGTSGSDEQFF,TGTGCCAGCAGCCCCATCCCAGGGACTAGCGGGAGCGATGAGCAGTTCTTC
NA,TRBJ1-2,NA,TRBV20-1,CSARDRGRYGYTF,TGCAGTGCTAGAGACAGGGGTCGGTATGGCTACACCTTC
few,TRBJ1-5,NA,TRBV11-2,CASSLSGQPQHF,TGTGCCAGCAGCTTATCTGGTCAGCCCCAGCATTTT
NA,TRBJ1-2,NA,TRBV5-5,CASSTGANYGYTF,TGTGCCAGCAGCACGGGAGCTAACTATGGCTACACCTTC
NA,TRBJ2-2,TRBD1,TRBV5-4,CASVPGQGAAGGELFF,TGTGCCAGCGTACCGGGACAGGGTGCTGCGGGCGGGGAGCTGTTTTTT
many,TRBJ2-1,NA,TRBV20-1,CSASYRGGRYNEQFF,TGCAGTGCTAGTTACAGGGGAGGGCGTTACAATGAGCAGTTCTTC
many,TRBJ2-3,NA,TRBV15,CATSRERAGLNTDTQYF,TGTGCCACCAGCAGAGAGAGGGCGGGACTTAACACAGATACGCAGTATTTT
medium-sized,TRBJ2-1,NA,TRBV11-2,CASSFPWVRGEQFF,TGTGCCAGCAGCTTTCCTTGGGTCCGCGGCGAGCAGTTCTTC
NA,TRBJ1-2,TRBD1,TRBV20-1,CSERKGTGGLHTF,TGCAGTGAGAGAAAAGGGACAGGGGGCCTCCACACCTTC
NA,TRBJ2-1,NA,TRBV3-1,CASSQGSDFGVEQFF,TGTGCCAGCAGCCAGGGATCGGACTTCGGTGTTGAGCAGTTCTTC
few,TRBJ2-1,NA,TRBV28,CASSFSQATNYNEQFF,TGTGCCAGCAGTTTTTCACAGGCGACTAACTACAATGAGCAGTTCTTC
few,TRBJ1-1,TRBD1,TRBV6-2/TRBV6-3,CASSQQGRRWAFF,TGTGCCAGCAGTCAACAGGGGCGACGGTGGGCTTTCTTT
many,TRBJ2-1,TRBD2,TRBV20-1,CSARESSGNSYNEQFF,TGCAGTGCTAGAGAGAGTAGCGGGAACTCCTACAATGAGCAGTTCTTC
few,TRBJ1-3,NA,TRBV9,CASSVDEAMGASGNTIYF,TGTGCCAGCAGCGTAGACGAGGCCATGGGCGCAAGTGGAAACACCATATATTTT
many,TRBJ2-1,NA,TRBV7-2,CASRAGPLPEQFF,TGTGCCAGCAGGGCGGGGCCTCTCCCAGAGCAGTTCTTC
many,TRBJ2-3,NA,TRBV6-5,CASSRRSATGDTQYF,TGTGCCAGCAGTAGGCGTAGCGCGACGGGAGATACGCAGTATTTT
many,TRBJ2-2,NA,TRBV4-1,CAGKDMNTGELFF,TGCGCCGGCAAGGACATGAACACCGGGGAGCTGTTTTTT
few,TRBJ2-2,NA,TRBV7-2,CASSLVVGWGTGELFF,TGTGCCAGCAGCTTAGTGGTGGGATGGGGCACCGGGGAGCTGTTTTTT
medium-sized,TRBJ2-7,NA,TRBV6-2/TRBV6-3,CASSPTLREQYF,TGTGCCAGCAGTCCAACTCTCAGGGAGCAGTACTTC
many,TRBJ2-5,NA,TRBV28,CASGSRGTETQYF,TGTGCCAGCGGGAGTAGGGGGACAGAGACCCAGTACTTC
NA,TRBJ1-3,TRBD1,TRBV28,CASVTGGSLATGNTIYF,TGTGCCAGTGTGACAGGGGGCAGTTTAGCGACTGGAAACACCATATATTTT
NA,TRBJ2-7,TRBD1,TRBV9,CASSVDGQGVYEQYF,TGTGCCAGCAGCGTCGACGGCCAGGGGGTCTACGAGCAGTACTTC
many,TRBJ1-2,NA,TRBV2,CASSELGNYGYTF,TGTGCCAGCAGTGAGCTAGGGAACTATGGCTACACCTTC
NA,TRBJ1-1,NA,TRBV5-4,CASSWTVNTNTEAFF,TGTGCCAGCAGCTGGACAGTGAATACCAACACTGAAGCTTTCTTT
NA,TRBJ2-3,TRBD2,TRBV10-3,CAISGTSGLTDTQYF,TGTGCCATCAGTGGGACTAGCGGACTCACAGATACGCAGTATTTT
few,TRBJ2-7,NA,TRBV29-1,CSVEGGLVGDEQYF,TGCAGCGTTGAAGGCGGTCTAGTCGGCGACGAGCAGTACTTC
NA,TRBJ1-5,NA,TRBV6-6,CASRIQGKGPQHF,TGTGCCAGCAGGATCCAGGGAAAGGGGCCCCAGCATTTT
few,TRBJ2-2,NA,TRBV4-2,CASSQVGGTGELFF,TGTGCCAGCAGCCAAGTGGGGGGCACCGGGGAGCTGTTTTTT
few,TRBJ1-1,NA,TRBV7-4,CASRYGGEAFF,TGTGCCAGCAGGTACGGTGGTGAAGCTTTCTTT
few,TRBJ2-4,TRBD1,TRBV24-1,CATSEGTGGWNIQYF,TGTGCCACCAGTGAAGGGACAGGGGGCTGGAACATTCAGTACTTC
many,TRBJ2-7,NA,TRBV10-3,CAISDMGKGDDYEQYF,TGTGCCATCAGTGATATGGGGAAGGGCGACGATTACGAGCAGTACTTC
few,TRBJ1-1,NA,TRBV28,CASSTGGLIAFF,TGTGCCAGTTCGACAGGTGGATTAATCGCTTTCTTT
many,TRBJ1-1,NA,TRBV30,CAWADFYTEAFF,TGTGCCTGGGCAGACTTCTACACTGAAGCTTTCTTT
NA,TRBJ2-7,TRBD1,TRBV6-1,CASRPGYGTETYEQYF,TGTGCCAGCAGACCCGGGTATGGGACAGAGACCTACGAGCAGTACTTC
many,TRBJ2-5,NA,TRBV5-8,CASSLDSYTQETQYF,TGTGCCAGCAGCTTGGACAGCTATACCCAAGAGACCCAGTACTTC
few,TRBJ2-7,NA,TRBV29-1,CSGGDSYSYEQYF,TGCAGCGGAGGGGACTCCTACTCCTACGAGCAGTACTTC
NA,TRBJ1-1,TRBD1,TRBV20-1,CSARDTGGVVTEAFF,TGCAGTGCTAGAGATACAGGGGGGGTTGTCACTGAAGCTTTCTTT
NA,TRBJ2-5,NA,TRBV12-3/TRBV12-4,CASSFGRNQETQYF,TGTGCCAGCAGTTTTGGGCGGAACCAAGAGACCCAGTACTTC
NA,TRBJ2-7,NA,TRBV5-4,CASKTQGAGLEQYF,TGTGCCAGCAAAACCCAGGGAGCCGGCCTGGAGCAGTACTTC
NA,TRBJ1-2,TRBD1,TRBV2,CASSTTGVNGYTF,TGTGCCAGCAGTACGACAGGGGTGAATGGCTACACCTTC
many,TRBJ2-5,TRBD1,TRBV10-3,CAISESRTGFQETQYF,TGTGCCATCAGTGAGTCGAGGACAGGGTTTCAAGAGACCCAGTACTTC
NA,TRBJ1-1,NA,TRBV6-1,CASREDLFTEAFF,TGTGCCAGCAGGGAGGACCTATTCACTGAAGCTTTCTTT